The sequence of this T cell receptor (beta chain) was determined in a study of immune evolution from preneoplasia to lung adenocarcinoma. Overall study results and limits: Normal lung had highest clonality; later lesions appeared denser, more diverse. Normal lung had the highest top T cell clone frequencies.

V was clipped by 6 bases and J by 16 bases; unmatched bases: 10. CDR3 length: 12 amino acids. Germline CDR1 and CDR2: SEHNR and FQNEAQ (reference sequence). Concerning this clone: As yet, its antigen is unknown.

Between about 2014 and 2018, patients underwent resection in Japan or China. Histologic diagnosis was independently verified by two lung pathologists. Measured with immunoSEQ multiplex PCR; TCRdb has only the in-frame clones, and not every one. The sample lists under 5,000 clones, 65% to 80% seen once, with under 9.5% in the top ten. Sequenced material: FFPE adjacent normal lung tissue. The V gene is TRBV7-9, the J gene TRBJ2-1, with TRBD1 identical over 9 bases. The sequence came from a donor aged 70 or over with lung adenocarcinoma. CDR3 residues: CASRSTGGAGFF. The DNA of the CDR3 is TGTGCCAGCAGGTCCACAGGGGGCGCGGGTTTCTTC.